This TCR beta chain was captured in a study of blood T cell repertoires in COVID-19. Clones were read by immunoSEQ multiplex PCR, and TCRdb kept only the in-frame ones, dropping some. Of about 150,000 clones in the sample, approximately 87% were seen once. This TCR came from a man older than 75 with acute or convalescent COVID-19. The specimen was peripheral blood.

This CDR3 reads CASSQVGLRHNEQFF. The DNA of the CDR3 is TGTGCCAGCAGCCAAGTGGGACTAAGACACAATGAGCAGTTCTTC. The chain recombines TRBV3-1 (or the pseudogene TRBV3-2) with TRBJ2-1; 7 nucleotides align to TRBD2. After removal of 1 base from V and 5 bases from J, the junction contained 5 bases not matched to a gene. In germline, CDR1 is LGHDT, CDR2 YNNKEL (reference sequence). This CDR3 is built from 15 residues.